Presented here are 24 T cell receptor beta chains from one specimen sequenced in a study of blood T cell repertoires in COVID-19. Some clones are missing from TCRdb's copy, which holds only in-frame ones; the method was immunoSEQ multiplex PCR. The table has around 94,000 clones, less than 90% seen once. Sequencing used peripheral blood. These receptors were obtained from a man older than 75 with acute or convalescent COVID-19.

V usage is TRBV3-1 (or the pseudogene TRBV3-2) and J usage is TRBJ1-2; D is unclear. This CDR3 has 14 residues. Germline V lookup: CDR1 LGHDT, CDR2 YNNKEL (reference sequence). Trimming took off 2 bases at V and 1 base at J, with 8 bases between the two ends. The CDR3, as DNA: TGTGCCAGCAGCCAAACGGGGATTAACTATGGCTACACCTTC. Residues: CASSQTGINYGYTF.

The rearrangement links TRBV11-3 to TRBJ1-1, with D perhaps matching TRBD1 (6 bases). Trimming took 5 bases from V and 6 from J, leaving 13 bases between them. CDR3 length equals 13 residues. Germline CDR1 reads SGHNT; CDR2 reads YENEEA. The CDR3 here is CASSQKGGAEAFF. The CDR3 region has the DNA TGTGCCAGCAGCCAAAAGGGGGGGGCTGAAGCTTTCTTT.

The chain uses TRBV7-2 and TRBJ2-7; 10 nucleotides match TRBD2. Trimming at V came to 5 bases and at J to 5 bases, leaving 9 bases not matched to a gene. CDR1 is SGHTA, CDR2 FQGNSA, per germline. The CDR3 has 15 amino acids. The DNA of the CDR3 is TGTGCCAGCAGCCCCCAAGCGGGAGGGCCCAACGAGCAGTACTTC. This translates into CASSPQAGGPNEQYF.

The V call is TRBV6-6, the J call TRBJ2-7; the D gene is possibly TRBD1 (5 bases). This CDR3 is 14 amino acids long. The germline V gene has CDR1 MNHNY and CDR2 SVGAGI (reference sequence). The V end was cut by 5 bases, the J end by 1 base, with 12 bases between. This CDR3 reads CASSLYDRSYEQYF. Written as DNA, the CDR3 is TGTGCCAGCAGTCTATACGACAGATCCTACGAGCAGTACTTC.

The V and J genes are TRBV14 and TRBJ2-6; D is uncertain. V lost 2 bases to trimming and J lost 0 bases, with 5 bases between them. Germline assignment: CDR1 SGHDN and CDR2 FVKESK. This CDR3 spans 15 amino acids. CDR3 DNA: TGTGCCAGCAGCCAATTAATCTCTGGGGCCAACGTCCTGACTTTC. Protein sequence: CASSQLISGANVLTF. The complete variable domain, with remaining parts taken from reference TRBV14 and TRBJ2-6, reads EAGVTQFPSHSVIEKGQTVTLRCDPISGHDNLYWYRRVMGKEIKFLLHFVKESKQDESGMPNNRFLAERTGGTYSTLKVQPAELEDSGVYFCASSQLISGANVLTFGAGSRLTVL.

This chain uses TRBV29-1 with TRBJ2-7; no clear D. This CDR3 region has 11 residues. In germline, CDR1 is SQVTM, CDR2 ANQGSEA. Trimming removed 4 bases from V and 6 bases from J, with 10 bases in between. The CDR3: CSVAVGGEQYF. CDR3 DNA sequence: TGCAGCGTTGCGGTCGGCGGCGAGCAGTACTTC.

The chain is built from TRBV24-1 and TRBJ2-7, with D uncertain. Germline V gene lookup returns CDR1 KGHDR and CDR2 SFDVKD. CDR3 length: 13 amino acids. Trimming left V 4 bases short and J 3 bases short, with 9 bases between. In DNA form, the CDR3 reads TGTGCCACCAGTGAGCGAAACAGCTACGAGCAGTACTTC. Protein product: CATSERNSYEQYF.

V gene TRBV27 combines with J gene TRBJ2-7; possibly TRBD1 for D (5 bases). V was shortened by 5 bases and J by 5 bases, with 16 bases between the two germline ends. Germline values: CDR1 MNHEY, CDR2 SMNVEV (reference sequence). The CDR3 sequence is 14 residues long. The CDR3 is CASSKQAFYNEQYF. The CDR3 bases are TGTGCCAGCAGTAAACAGGCTTTCTATAACGAGCAGTACTTC.

Of note for this clone: This sample also contains other DNA sequences that code for the same CDR3. The chain recombines TRBV19 with TRBJ2-2, with D uncertain. CDR1 is LNHDA, CDR2 SQIVND, per germline (reference sequence). The CDR3 has 18 residues. Trimming removed 3 bases from V and 1 base from J, with 18 bases in between. The CDR3 protein is CASSITPWWRQNTGELFF. The CDR3, as DNA: TGTGCCAGTAGTATTACCCCCTGGTGGCGGCAGAACACCGGGGAGCTGTTTTTT.

The rearrangement joins TRBV6-6 to TRBJ2-5, with D perhaps TRBD1 (6 bases). The CDR3 loop spans 16 amino acids. Germline CDR1 and CDR2: MNHNY and SVGAGI (reference sequence). The V gene lost 6 bases and the J gene lost 1 base, with 18 bases spanning the gap. The DNA for the CDR3 is TGTGCCAGCAGCAGTACTCCGGGACAACCCCAAGAGACCCAGTACTTC. Translation gives CASSSTPGQPQETQYF.

V and J are TRBV10-1 and TRBJ2-1, with 10 bases aligning to TRBD1. Germline V gene lookup returns CDR1 WNHNN and CDR2 SYGVQD (reference sequence). This CDR3 has 18 residues. V gave up 5 bases and J gave up 6 bases; unmatched junction bases: 16. The CDR3: CASSPPPTGTGEFNEQFF. The CDR3 DNA is TGCGCCAGCAGTCCCCCCCCGACCGGGACAGGGGAGTTCAATGAGCAGTTCTTC.

This chain links TRBV28 with TRBJ2-7; 11 nucleotides align to TRBD1. The CDR3 has 16 residues. Germline V lookup: CDR1 MDHEN, CDR2 SYDVKM. With V trimmed by 2 bases and J by 0 bases, 3 bases remained unmatched. CDR3 sequence (DNA): TGTGCCAGCAGTTTAGTGGGACAGGGGGTCTCCTACGAGCAGTACTTC. As protein: CASSLVGQGVSYEQYF.

In DNA form, the CDR3 reads TGTGCCAGCAGCTTAGTTGCTAGCGGCACAGATACGCAGTATTTT. It is translated as CASSLVASGTDTQYF. The rearrangement links TRBV7-2 to TRBJ2-3, with D maybe TRBD2 (6 bases). CDR3 length: 15 residues. Germline CDR1 SGHTA, CDR2 FQGNSA. V lost 1 base and J 1 base, leaving 9 bases between the germline ends.

The chain combines TRBV7-3 with TRBJ2-3, with 11 bases identical to TRBD2. This CDR3 region has 16 residues. Germline V CDR1 and CDR2: SGHTA, FQGTGA. The junction had 11 bases not matched to a gene; V was cut back by 6 bases and J by 6 bases. The CDR3 loop is CASRDTGTSGIDTQYF. Here the CDR3 DNA reads TGTGCCAGCAGGGACACCGGGACTAGCGGCATCGATACGCAGTATTTT. Based on the CDR3 plus reference TRBV7-3 and TRBJ2-3, the full variable domain is GAGVSQTPSNKVTEKGKYVELRCDPISGHTALYWYRQSLGQGPEFLIYFQGTGAADDSGLPNDRFFAVRPEGSVSTLKIQRTERGDSAVYLCASRDTGTSGIDTQYFGPGTRLTVL.

The CDR3 reads CASSSPGLGVDEQFF. The CDR3 coding sequence is TGCGCCAGCAGCTCCCCGGGACTAGGGGTGGATGAGCAGTTCTTC. J is TRBJ2-1 and V is TRBV5-1; 8 bases agree with TRBD2. The CDR3 covers 15 residues. V shed 3 bases and J 8 bases; nucleotides not matched to a gene: 10. Germline lookup yields CDR1 SGHRS and CDR2 YFSETQ.

The chain carries TRBV28 and TRBJ2-2; 14 nucleotides line up with TRBD2. V was clipped by 4 bases and J by 4 bases; unmatched bases: 5. Germline CDR1 MDHEN, CDR2 SYDVKM. This CDR3 contains 17 residues. This CDR3 is CASSYPGTSGSTGELFF. In nucleotides, the CDR3 is TGTGCCAGCAGTTACCCCGGGACTAGCGGGAGCACCGGGGAGCTGTTTTTT. Full variable domain (missing parts from reference TRBV28 and TRBJ2-2): DVKVTQSSRYLVKRTGEKVFLECVQDMDHENMFWYRQDPGLGLRLIYFSYDVKMKEKGDIPEGYSVSREKKERFSLILESASTNQTSMYLCASSYPGTSGSTGELFFGEGSRLTVL.

This clone was seen just once. The rearrangement joins TRBV7-9 to TRBJ2-1; D is undetermined. Germline V gene data show CDR1 as SEHNR and CDR2 as FQNEAQ (reference sequence). This CDR3 spans 12 amino acids. Trimming removed 0 bases from V and 7 bases from J, with 4 bases in between. The CDR3 is CASSLASNEQFF. CDR3 in DNA: TGTGCCAGCAGCTTAGCCAGTAATGAGCAGTTCTTC.

The CDR3 region is CASSLGGISNEQFF. CDR3 DNA: TGTGCCAGCAGCTTGGGCGGGATATCCAATGAGCAGTTCTTC. The rearrangement links TRBV7-9 to TRBJ2-1; possibly TRBD2 for D (6 bases). CDR1 is SEHNR and CDR2 is FQNEAQ in the germline V gene (reference sequence). V was cut by 3 bases and J by 6 bases, with 12 bases left in between. This CDR3 region has 14 residues.

This clone appeared a single time. This chain connects TRBV7-3 to TRBJ2-7, with D possibly TRBD1 on 6 matching bases. CDR3 length: 15 residues. V lost 0 bases, J lost 4 bases, and 13 bases lay in between. CDR1 SGHTA and CDR2 FQGTGA come from the germline V gene. CDR3 loop: CASSLTGGIGYEQYF. The DNA of the CDR3 is TGTGCCAGCAGCTTAACTGGGGGCATCGGGTACGAGCAGTACTTC.

The sample holds one count of this clone. The V call is TRBV7-2, the J call TRBJ2-1, with a weak D call TRBD2 (5 bases). The germline V gene encodes CDR1 SGHTA and CDR2 FQGNSA. The CDR3 contains 15 residues. The V end lost 5 bases, the J end lost 0 bases, and 11 bases lay between the germline ends. This chain's CDR3 is CASSPLGSSYNEQFF. The CDR3 nucleotides are TGTGCCAGCAGCCCGCTGGGGAGCTCCTACAATGAGCAGTTCTTC.

V and J are TRBV28 and TRBJ2-1; possible D gene TRBD2, 5 bases. The germline gives CDR1 MDHEN, CDR2 SYDVKM. Trimming took 6 bases from V and 3 from J, leaving 15 bases between them. This CDR3 has 15 residues. CDR3 in DNA: TGTGCCAGCAGCCTGTACCAGCGGAACTACAATGAGCAGTTCTTC. Protein: CASSLYQRNYNEQFF.

V is TRBV25-1 and J is TRBJ1-4; tentative D call: TRBD1 (6 bases). The V gene lost 7 bases and the J gene lost 6 bases, with 21 bases spanning the gap. The germline CDR1 and CDR2 sequences are MGHDK and SYGVNS. The CDR3 consists of 16 residues. The CDR3 DNA reads as TGTGCCAGCAACCCCGCGACAGGCCCCGGAGATGAAAAACTGTTTTTT. It specifies CASNPATGPGDEKLFF.

V and J are TRBV19 and TRBJ2-1; possibly TRBD2 for D (6 bases). Germline-derived CDR1 and CDR2 are LNHDA and SQIVND (reference sequence). The CDR3 contains 14 residues. V gave up 3 bases and J gave up 7 bases, with 13 bases separating them. The CDR3 sequence: CASSIREVGNEQFF. CDR3 in DNA: TGTGCCAGTAGTATTAGGGAGGTGGGGAATGAGCAGTTCTTC.

The sample holds a few counts of this clone. The chain recombines TRBV28 with TRBJ1-1, with unresolved D. Trimming took off 5 bases at V and 5 bases at J, with 12 bases between the two ends. The CDR3 extends over 13 amino acids. Germline CDR1 and CDR2: MDHEN and SYDVKM. DNA for the CDR3: TGTGCCAGCAGTCTTCCGGGGAGGACTGAAGCTTTCTTT. It is translated as CASSLPGRTEAFF. Drawing the rest from reference TRBV28 and TRBJ1-1, the complete variable domain is DVKVTQSSRYLVKRTGEKVFLECVQDMDHENMFWYRQDPGLGLRLIYFSYDVKMKEKGDIPEGYSVSREKKERFSLILESASTNQTSMYLCASSLPGRTEAFFGQGTRLTVV.